The T cell receptor beta chain described here comes from a study of T cell changes during pregnancy in multiple sclerosis. CDR1 is MNHEY, CDR2 SMNVEV, per germline (reference sequence). Trimming took 7 bases from V and 5 from J; bases not matched to a gene: 8. CDR3 length: 15 amino acids. This table comes from immunoSEQ multiplex PCR, and its TCRdb copy is limited to in-frame clones, with some not included. Altogether about 58,000 clones are present, 93% being singletons, with the ten largest covering around 4%. The sequenced sample was CD8+ T cells from peripheral blood mononuclear cells, obtained in the second trimester of pregnancy. The sequence derives from a female donor with multiple sclerosis, enrolled in a pregnancy study. This chain links TRBV27 with TRBJ2-1, with 10 bases that match TRBD2. For the CDR3, the DNA is TGTGCCAGCATGCGGGGAGCGGGAGGGAACAATGAGCAGTTCTTC. It is translated as CASMRGAGGNNEQFF.